The rows below give T cell receptor beta chains drawn from one sample of a study of T-cell memory formation after mild COVID-19. TCRdb reanalysed the 5' RACE reads using MiXCR and keeps one entry per CDR3 protein. Of fewer than 700,000 distinct CDR3 sequences in the sample, 18% were seen once. Source material: PBMCs or a T cell subset sorted from them (not recorded which). The receptors were sampled from an adult woman who had mild COVID-19 (a few samples of this study predate the infection). Cell type and time point are not known. CDR3s include the opening cysteine and the closing phenylalanine or tryptophan.

J: TRBJ2-7; V: TRBV11-2; CDR3: CASSLDRARWEQYF
J: TRBJ2-4; V: TRBV5-1; CDR3: CASSLEQASAKNIQYF
J: TRBJ2-2; V: TRBV6-2/TRBV6-3; CDR3: CASSRLAGHTGELFF
J: TRBJ1-3; V: TRBV6-5; CDR3: CASRARNTIYF
J: TRBJ2-5; V: TRBV7-2; CDR3: CASSLARASGTLQETQYF
J: TRBJ2-7; V: TRBV3-1; CDR3: CASRLGTGGSYEQYF
J: TRBJ1-1; V: TRBV10-3; CDR3: CAISESIGQGHEAFF
J: TRBJ2-1; V: TRBV18; CDR3: CASSPDTYNEQFF
J: TRBJ2-7; V: TRBV5-1; CDR3: CASKQDDSSGYEQYF
J: TRBJ2-7; V: TRBV18; CDR3: CASSRLQGKRAYEQYF
J: TRBJ1-4; V: TRBV4-3; CDR3: CASSQDIGQVGYF
J: TRBJ2-1; V: TRBV7-2; CDR3: CASNPRGGSYNEQFF
J: TRBJ1-5; V: TRBV6-5; CDR3: CASRPFADSNQPQHF
J: TRBJ2-3; V: TRBV12-3/TRBV12-4; CDR3: CASSILQGATDTQYF
J: TRBJ2-3; V: TRBV18; CDR3: CASSLASDTDTQYF
J: TRBJ1-1; V: TRBV12-3/TRBV12-4; CDR3: CASTPRTGFTEAFF
J: TRBJ2-4; V: TRBV5-1; CDR3: CASSLRADRAKNIQYF
J: TRBJ2-7; V: TRBV5-6; CDR3: CASSWGTRAYEQYF
J: TRBJ2-2; V: TRBV9; CDR3: CASSVGQANTGELFF
J: TRBJ2-3; V: TRBV9; CDR3: CASSTRGGADTQYF
J: TRBJ2-7; V: TRBV7-2; CDR3: CASSFSPSGGSYEQYF
J: TRBJ2-3; V: TRBV15; CDR3: CATSPKRGHTDTQYF
J: TRBJ2-7; V: TRBV30; CDR3: CAWSDRTSGRAVEQYF
J: TRBJ2-3; V: TRBV10-3; CDR3: CAISESVQGMADTQYF
J: TRBJ2-3; V: TRBV7-9; CDR3: CASSSLTGTSLDTQYF
J: TRBJ2-1; V: TRBV7-9; CDR3: CASATSDNNAYNEQFF
J: TRBJ2-7; V: TRBV5-5; CDR3: CASSPGQAVYEQYF
J: TRBJ2-1; V: TRBV20-1; CDR3: CSASPGLAGVGEQFF
J: TRBJ2-1; V: TRBV9; CDR3: CASSNPSGLSYNEQFF
J: TRBJ2-1; V: TRBV7-2; CDR3: CASSLASPDNEQFF
J: TRBJ2-5; V: TRBV29-1; CDR3: CSGRGGRGETQYF